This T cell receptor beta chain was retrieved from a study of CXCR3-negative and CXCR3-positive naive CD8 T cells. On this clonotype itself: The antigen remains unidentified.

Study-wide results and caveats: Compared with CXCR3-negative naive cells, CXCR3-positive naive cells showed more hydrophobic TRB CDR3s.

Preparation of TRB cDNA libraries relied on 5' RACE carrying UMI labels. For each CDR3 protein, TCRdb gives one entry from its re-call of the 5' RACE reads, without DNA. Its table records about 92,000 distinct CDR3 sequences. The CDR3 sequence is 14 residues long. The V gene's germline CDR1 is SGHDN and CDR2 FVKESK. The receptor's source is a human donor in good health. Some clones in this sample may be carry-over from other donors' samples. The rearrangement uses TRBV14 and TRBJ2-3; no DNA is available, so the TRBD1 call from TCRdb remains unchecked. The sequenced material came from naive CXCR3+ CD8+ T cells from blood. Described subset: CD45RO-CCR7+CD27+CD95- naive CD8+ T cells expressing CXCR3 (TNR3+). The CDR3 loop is CASGQAETIDTQYF.